The clone carrying this T cell receptor beta chain was recorded many times. Its target is unknown. The sample comes from a study of T cells in Graves' hyperthyroidism and ophthalmopathy. The study's findings and limits: Blood samples included most of the expanded thyroid clonotypes exceeding 0.001.

Amplification yielded TCR beta CDR3 regions, with RNA transcripts as the source. Using the HTBI primer set, a first-round RT-PCR was run on the TCR CDR3. TCRdb reanalysed the multiplex PCR reads using MiXCR and keeps one entry per CDR3 protein. The sample yields approximately 420,000 distinct CDR3 sequences, roughly 13% seen once. Around 10 ml of fresh peripheral blood supplied the PBMCs. The sample was blood. This clonotype was obtained from a woman between 18 and 30 years old with Graves' hyperthyroidism.

DNA for the CDR3: TGTGCCAGCAGTCTGTCACGAGGCACTGAAGCTTTCTTT. This sequence encodes CASSLSRGTEAFF. The chain links TRBV28 to TRBJ1-1; D ambiguous. The V and J ends lost 5 bases and 4 bases respectively, with 11 bases between them. The CDR3 runs to 13 residues. In germline, CDR1 is MDHEN, CDR2 SYDVKM. Combining the CDR3 with reference TRBV28 and TRBJ1-1 gives the whole variable domain DVKVTQSSRYLVKRTGEKVFLECVQDMDHENMFWYRQDPGLGLRLIYFSYDVKMKEKGDIPEGYSVSREKKERFSLILESASTNQTSMYLCASSLSRGTEAFFGQGTRLTVV.